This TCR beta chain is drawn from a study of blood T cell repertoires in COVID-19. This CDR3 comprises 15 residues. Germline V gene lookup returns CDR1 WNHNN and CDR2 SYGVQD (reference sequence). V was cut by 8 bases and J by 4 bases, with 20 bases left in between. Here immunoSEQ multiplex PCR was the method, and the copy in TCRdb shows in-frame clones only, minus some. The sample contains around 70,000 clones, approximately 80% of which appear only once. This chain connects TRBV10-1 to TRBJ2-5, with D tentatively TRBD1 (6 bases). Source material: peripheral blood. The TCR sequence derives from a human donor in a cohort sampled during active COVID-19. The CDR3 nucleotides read TGCGCCAGCTCCCGGTACCAGGGGCTGGGAGAGACCCAGTACTTC. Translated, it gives CASSRYQGLGETQYF.